The sample holds one count of the clone carrying this T cell receptor (beta chain). It was RNA transcripts that yielded the amplified TCR beta CDR3 regions. A first-round RT-PCR of the TCR CDR3 used the HTBI primer set. TCRdb re-called the multiplex PCR reads through MiXCR, storing one row per CDR3 protein. The table lists hundreds of thousands of distinct CDR3 sequences, 20% to 25% of them singletons, with around four fifths in the top ten. The data stem from a study of T cells in Graves' hyperthyroidism and ophthalmopathy. Germline V lookup: CDR1 MGHRA, CDR2 YSYEKL. The CDR3 runs to 16 residues. Trimming took 6 bases from V and 1 from J; bases not matched to a gene: 8. If no ophthalmopathy progression occurred within 18 months, Graves' hyperthyroidism was stable.

This sequence originates from a man between 50 and 59 years old with Graves' hyperthyroidism. The sequenced material came from blood. The chain joins TRBV4-1 to TRBJ2-3, with TRBD2 identical over 9 bases. Here the CDR3 reads CASRVSWTSGTDTQYF. CDR3 nucleotides: TGCGCCAGCAGGGTATCCTGGACTAGCGGCACAGATACGCAGTATTTT.